One and the same sample provided the 15 T cell receptor beta chains below, sequenced in a study of cytomegalovirus exposure and HLA in healthy donors. PCR employed 60 Vbeta and 13 Jbeta primers. Profiling relied on immunoSEQ multiplex PCR, and the TCRdb table lists in-frame clones only, not all of them. The sample holds about 210,000 clones, 75% to 80% seen once. What was sequenced was PBMCs. The receptor set was obtained from a male donor in good health and CMV-seronegative.

The chain carries TRBV28 and TRBJ2-1; TRBD1 matches at 8 bases. Germline CDR1 is MDHEN and CDR2 is SYDVKM. The length of the CDR3 is 14 residues. The trim removed 8 bases at V and 4 bases at J, leaving 7 bases unmatched. The CDR3 nucleotides read TGTGCCAGCCAAAGGCGGGACAGGTACAATGAGCAGTTCTTC. Translation gives CASQRRDRYNEQFF.

The CDR3 DNA reads as TGCGCCAGCAGCGGAGGGTGGAACACTGAAGCTTTCTTT. Protein sequence: CASSGGWNTEAFF. The chain carries TRBV23-1 and TRBJ1-1; unclear D gene. TRBV23-1 is an ORF, and what it does is uncertain. V lost 6 bases to trimming and J lost 1 base, with 9 bases between them. The CDR3 contains 13 residues.

The chain is built from TRBV30 and TRBJ2-5; TRBD2 matches at 8 bases. V was pared by 0 bases and J by 3 bases, with 12 bases of the junction left unmatched. From germline, CDR1 is GTSNPN and CDR2 SVGIG (reference sequence). The CDR3 contains 17 residues. In nucleotides, the CDR3 is TGTGCCTGGAGTGTAGAGCGGGGGATAACCTTGGAAGAGACCCAGTACTTC. Translation gives CAWSVERGITLEETQYF.

J is TRBJ2-1 and V is TRBV7-2, with 10 bases lining up with TRBD2. Germline V gene lookup returns CDR1 SGHTA and CDR2 FQGNSA. After removal of 5 bases from V and 4 bases from J, the junction contained 2 bases not matched to a gene. CDR3 size: 14 residues. This chain's CDR3 is CASSQTSGYNEQFF. The CDR3 nucleotides are TGTGCCAGCAGCCAGACTAGCGGGTACAATGAGCAGTTCTTC.

This chain connects TRBV27 to TRBJ2-1; D perhaps matches TRBD2 (5 bases). The CDR3 has 13 amino acids. Germline values: CDR1 MNHEY, CDR2 SMNVEV (reference sequence). V was trimmed by 2 bases and J by 15 bases, leaving 17 bases between them. CDR3 loop: CASSLGGAGVLFF. The CDR3 DNA follows: TGTGCCAGCAGTTTAGGTGGTGCCGGGGTGCTGTTCTTC.

J is TRBJ2-7 and V is TRBV18; 9 positions agree with TRBD2. Per germline, CDR1 KGHSH and CDR2 LQKENI. Trimming removed 2 bases from V and 2 bases from J; junction bases left unmatched: 4. CDR3 length: 15 residues. CDR3 coding DNA: TGTGCCAGCTCACCAACTGGCGGGAGGGCCTACGAGCAGTACTTC. As protein: CASSPTGGRAYEQYF.

This sequence joins TRBV27 and TRBJ2-2; D perhaps matches TRBD1 (5 bases). The germline V and J ends were trimmed by 0 bases and 6 bases, with 14 bases remaining between them. Per the germline V gene, CDR1 is MNHEY and CDR2 is SMNVEV (reference sequence). There are 16 residues in the CDR3. The CDR3 protein is CASSLSLQGQAGELFF. The CDR3 DNA is TGTGCCAGCAGTTTATCATTGCAGGGCCAGGCCGGGGAGCTGTTTTTT.

The CDR3 DNA sequence: TGCGCCAGCAGCCAAGATGTAACGGGAGAAACCTACAATGAGCAGTTCTTC. Translated, it gives CASSQDVTGETYNEQFF. The chain carries TRBV4-3 and TRBJ2-1; TRBD2 might be the D (6 bases). Germline CDR1 and CDR2: LGHNA and YSLEER. The CDR3 has 17 amino acids. V was pared by 0 bases and J by 2 bases, with 14 bases between.

The CDR3 here is CASSSFRDISGNTIYF. The CDR3 coding sequence is TGTGCCAGCAGTTCGTTCCGGGACATCTCTGGAAACACCATATATTTT. The chain combines TRBV6-5 with TRBJ1-3; perhaps TRBD1 as D (6 bases). Germline CDR1 reads MNHEY; CDR2 reads SVGAGI. Trimming stripped 4 bases from V and 0 bases from J, with 13 bases between. The CDR3 is made up of 16 amino acids.

This rearrangement joins TRBV27 to TRBJ2-2, with a tentative D call TRBD2 (5 bases). The CDR3 has 13 amino acids. CDR1 MNHEY and CDR2 SMNVEV come from the germline V gene (reference sequence). The V end lost 4 bases, the J end lost 7 bases, and 10 bases lay between the germline ends. CDR3 coding DNA: TGTGCCAGCAGTTCCGGAGGAAGCGGGGAGCTGTTTTTT. This sequence encodes CASSSGGSGELFF.

This chain connects TRBV5-1 to TRBJ1-2; possibly TRBD1 for D (5 bases). Germline CDR1 is SGHRS and CDR2 is YFSETQ. Deletions cut 2 bases from V and 3 bases from J, with 11 bases between. This CDR3 has 14 residues. Here the CDR3 reads CASSFSGGDYGYTF. The CDR3 DNA follows: TGCGCCAGCAGCTTTTCGGGGGGAGACTATGGCTACACCTTC. The full variable domain, completed using reference TRBV5-1 and TRBJ1-2, is KAGVTQTPRYLIKTRGQQVTLSCSPISGHRSVSWYQQTPGQGLQFLFEYFSETQRNKGNFPGRFSGRQFSNSRSEMNVSTLELGDSALYLCASSFSGGDYGYTFGSGTRLTVV.

The chain has TRBV7-9 and TRBJ2-7; 8 nucleotides align to TRBD1. Trimming removed 5 bases from V and 6 bases from J; junction bases left unmatched: 18. The CDR3 is made up of 17 amino acids. Germline loops: CDR1 SEHNR, CDR2 FQNEAQ (reference sequence). CDR3 nucleotides: TGTGCCAGCAGCCCAGACGTTCCCGGGACAGGCTACAGCGAGCAGTACTTC. Residues: CASSPDVPGTGYSEQYF.

V usage is TRBV23-1 and J usage is TRBJ2-7, with a tentative D call TRBD2 (6 bases). TRBV23-1 is annotated as an ORF whose role is uncertain. The V and J ends lost 3 bases and 0 bases respectively, with 15 bases between them. The CDR3 extends over 16 amino acids. The CDR3 is CASSHSRREYSYEQYF. In DNA, the CDR3 is TGCGCCAGCAGTCACTCTCGGCGGGAATACTCCTACGAGCAGTACTTC.

The chain's CDR3 is CASSPPHTQETQYF. The CDR3 region has the DNA TGTGCCAGCTCACCACCGCACACCCAAGAGACCCAGTACTTC. V gene TRBV18 combines with J gene TRBJ2-5, with D hard to call. CDR1 is KGHSH and CDR2 is LQKENI in the germline V gene. The CDR3 totals 14 residues. Trimming took off 0 bases at V and 1 base at J, with 6 bases between the two ends.

This clone has a single count. The chain recombines TRBV9 with TRBJ2-1, with TRBD1 as a possible D gene (5 bases). Trimming stripped 3 bases from V and 6 bases from J, with 13 bases between. Germline V CDR1 and CDR2: SGDLS, YYNGEE. This CDR3 spans 14 amino acids. The CDR3 protein is CASSEMDTFNEQFF. The CDR3 nucleotides read TGTGCCAGCAGCGAAATGGACACTTTCAATGAGCAGTTCTTC.